One sample yielded the 10 T cell receptor beta chains listed below, sequenced in a study of identical twins. Each CDR3 protein gets one entry after TCRdb re-called the 5' RACE reads with MiXCR. This sample has 500,000 to 550,000 distinct CDR3 sequences; about 22% occur once, and the top ten carry around 0.5%. This same sample was also taken into another study, of yellow fever vaccine responses in identical twins.

Sequencing was performed on CD4+ T cells sorted from blood. All receptors come from a woman younger than 35 in good health.

This clonotype was counted between two and nine times. A much larger clone lies one base from this, so it may be a read error. The rearrangement uses TRBV5-1 and TRBJ1-1; no reliable D call. V was cut by 0 bases and J by 1 base, with 7 bases left in between. Looked up from germline, CDR1 is SGHRS and CDR2 is YFSETQ. The CDR3 has 14 residues. The CDR3 nucleotides read TGCGCCAGCAGCTTGGCACAGCCGAACACTGAAGCTTTCTTT. Its translation: CASSLAQPNTEAFF.

This clonotype has just a few counts. The rearrangement joins TRBV5-5 to TRBJ2-1; the D is unclear. The CDR3 has 13 amino acids. V was cut by 1 base and J by 8 bases, with 10 bases left in between. Germline lookup yields CDR1 SGHKS and CDR2 YYEKEE (reference sequence). The CDR3 coding sequence is TGTGCCAGCAGCTTGCCTTCTAGGCATGAGCAGTTCTTC. Encoded protein: CASSLPSRHEQFF.

This clonotype was counted between two and nine times. The chain recombines TRBV3-1 with TRBJ2-1, with TRBD2 as a possible D gene (6 bases). CDR1 and CDR2 (germline): LGHDT, YNNKEL (reference sequence). Trimming pared 5 bases from V and 2 bases from J, leaving 13 bases between. CDR3 size: 15 residues. CDR3 DNA: TGTGCCAGCAGCTCCCAGACGGGGGCCTACAATGAGCAGTTCTTC. It codes for CASSSQTGAYNEQFF.

The table lists this clonotype with a few counts. The CDR3 loop is CSASEGSGRAYEQYF. CDR3 in DNA: TGCAGTGCTAGCGAGGGGAGCGGGAGGGCTTACGAGCAGTACTTC. The chain joins TRBV20-1 to TRBJ2-7; 10 nucleotides match TRBD2. This CDR3 has 15 residues. CDR1 is DFQATT, CDR2 SNEGSKA, per germline (reference sequence). V lost 3 bases to trimming and J lost 4 bases; unmatched junction nucleotides: 9.

The gene calls are TRBV5-1 and TRBJ2-2, with D possibly TRBD2 on 6 matching bases. CDR3 size: 13 residues. Trimming shortened V by 4 bases and J by 6 bases, and 10 bases separated the two germline ends. Germline CDR1 reads SGHRS; CDR2 reads YFSETQ. The CDR3 region has the DNA TGCGCCAGCAGCCCGGACTACCCCGGGGAGCTGTTTTTT. Its protein product is CASSPDYPGELFF.

This chain connects TRBV4-1 to TRBJ2-3; TRBD2 matches at 7 bases. This CDR3 comprises 15 residues. The V gene end was trimmed by 4 bases and the J gene end by 6 bases; junction bases not matched to a gene: 10. CDR1 and CDR2 from the germline V gene are MGHRA and YSYEKL. The CDR3 here is CASSRTGGGVDTQYF. The CDR3 DNA sequence: TGCGCCAGCAGCCGGACTGGCGGGGGTGTGGATACGCAGTATTTT.

This clonotype was seen a few times. The V and J genes are TRBV27 and TRBJ2-7; TRBD1 might be the D (5 bases). This CDR3 comprises 14 residues. The V gene's germline CDR1 is MNHEY and CDR2 SMNVEV (reference sequence). V lost 3 bases and J 1 base, leaving 10 bases between the germline ends. For the CDR3, the DNA is TGTGCCAGCAGTTTTCAGGGTTGGTCCTACGAGCAGTACTTC. Protein product: CASSFQGWSYEQYF.

The chain carries TRBV7-9 and TRBJ1-1; 8 bases are a match to TRBD1. The CDR3 sequence is 16 residues long. Germline values: CDR1 SEHNR, CDR2 FQNEAQ (reference sequence). V dropped 5 bases and J dropped 1; count of bases not matched to a gene: 9. The CDR3 region has the DNA TGTGCCAGCAGCAATCAGGGGGCCGTAGGGAACACTGAAGCTTTCTTT. This translates into CASSNQGAVGNTEAFF.

In this sample, this clonotype turned up a few times. V is TRBV2 and J is TRBJ2-2, with 9 bases matching TRBD1. With V trimmed by 6 bases and J by 0 bases, 2 bases remained unmatched. Per the germline V gene, CDR1 is SNHLY and CDR2 is FYNNEI. The CDR3 contains 15 residues. The DNA of the CDR3 is TGTGCCAGCAGGGGGGACAGGGCGAACACCGGGGAGCTGTTTTTT. This encodes CASRGDRANTGELFF.

CDR3 sequence reads: CASTDPRGGKETQYF. As DNA, the CDR3 is TGTGCCAGTACCGACCCTCGCGGGGGGAAAGAGACCCAGTACTTC. This chain uses TRBV19 with TRBJ2-5; 8 nucleotides line up with TRBD2. After removal of 7 bases from V and 3 bases from J, the junction contained 10 bases not matched to a gene. Germline V gives CDR1 LNHDA, CDR2 SQIVND (reference sequence). This CDR3 comprises 15 residues.